This is a list of T cell receptor beta chains from one sample in a study of blood T cell repertoires in COVID-19. Assay: immunoSEQ multiplex PCR; the TCRdb copy retains only in-frame clones and omits some. The sample shows under 250,000 clones, about 90% of them seen only once. Sequenced input: peripheral blood. Source of these receptors: a man aged 30-40 years with acute or convalescent COVID-19. CDR3s include the opening cysteine and the closing phenylalanine or tryptophan. The D gene is left open where the match is weak. Where a row states a size, it is once, few, many or the class of an expanded clone; other rows omit it.

size,J,D,V,CDR3,DNA
NA,TRBJ2-1,TRBD1,TRBV2,CASSASTGGFNEQFF,TGTGCCAGCAGTGCCTCAACAGGGGGCTTCAATGAGCAGTTCTTC
NA,TRBJ2-2,NA,TRBV19,CASTLKRGLSTGELFF,TGTGCCAGTACCTTAAAAAGGGGGTTAAGCACCGGGGAGCTGTTTTTT
NA,TRBJ2-2,TRBD2,TRBV2,CASSGLAGNTGELFF,TGTGCCAGCAGTGGACTAGCGGGGAACACCGGGGAGCTGTTTTTT
NA,TRBJ1-2,TRBD1,TRBV6-5,CASSQTGAFYGYTF,TGTGCCAGCAGTCAAACAGGGGCATTCTATGGCTACACCTTC
NA,TRBJ1-1,TRBD1,TRBV30,CAFYPGTVNTEAFF,TGTGCCTTTTATCCCGGGACAGTGAACACTGAAGCTTTCTTT
NA,TRBJ1-1,NA,TRBV19,CASSIAGKEGEAFF,TGTGCCAGTAGTATAGCTGGGAAGGAGGGTGAAGCTTTCTTT
NA,TRBJ1-4,NA,TRBV30,CAWRPGQSYEKLFF,TGTGCCTGGAGACCGGGTCAGTCATATGAAAAACTGTTTTTT
NA,TRBJ2-7,NA,TRBV5-1,CASSSGDFESYEQYF,TGCGCCAGCAGCAGTGGGGACTTCGAGTCCTACGAGCAGTACTTC
NA,TRBJ2-3,TRBD2,TRBV5-5,CASSLTSGASDTQYF,TGTGCCAGCAGCTTGACTAGCGGGGCCTCAGATACGCAGTATTTT
NA,TRBJ2-1,TRBD1,TRBV20-1,CSASLGTGGGNEQFF,TGCAGTGCTAGTCTTGGGACAGGGGGTGGAAATGAGCAGTTCTTC
NA,TRBJ2-6,NA,TRBV2,CASSVGGSRANVLTF,TGTGCCAGCAGTGTAGGAGGCTCTCGGGCCAACGTCCTGACTTTC
NA,TRBJ2-3,NA,TRBV15,CATSRDGTDTQYF,TGTGCCACCAGCAGAGACGGCACAGATACGCAGTATTTT
NA,TRBJ2-3,NA,TRBV28,CATRTTTDTQYF,TGTGCCACCCGGACTACCACAGATACGCAGTATTTT
NA,TRBJ2-1,NA,TRBV6-2/TRBV6-3,CASSYSRVPLAGEQFF,TGTGCCAGCAGTTACTCGAGAGTCCCCCTAGCCGGTGAGCAGTTCTTC
NA,TRBJ2-7,TRBD2,TRBV11-2,CASSYPPRSGWVYEQYF,TGTGCCAGCAGCTACCCCCCGCGTAGCGGGTGGGTCTACGAGCAGTACTTC
NA,TRBJ1-5,NA,TRBV6-5,CASNNPGIPNQPQHF,TGTGCCAGCAACAACCCAGGGATTCCCAATCAGCCCCAGCATTTT
once,TRBJ2-7,TRBD2,TRBV5-1,CASSSSGGSSYEQYF,TGCGCCAGCAGCTCTAGCGGGGGGAGCTCCTACGAGCAGTACTTC
NA,TRBJ2-3,TRBD2,TRBV29-1,CSVGVGRGTDTQYF,TGCAGCGTTGGGGTAGGGAGGGGCACAGATACGCAGTATTTT
NA,TRBJ1-1,TRBD1,TRBV3-1/TRBV3-2,CASSHGGQVTEAFF,TGTGCCAGCAGCCATGGGGGACAGGTTACTGAAGCTTTCTTT
NA,TRBJ2-1,NA,TRBV12-5,CASGLDQVGEQFF,TGTGCTAGTGGTTTGGACCAGGTTGGTGAGCAGTTCTTC
NA,TRBJ1-2,NA,TRBV7-9,CASSLVQGRDYGYTF,TGTGCCAGCAGCCTCGTGCAGGGTCGCGACTATGGCTACACCTTC
NA,TRBJ1-1,TRBD1,TRBV5-6,CASSKDRGLTEAFF,TGTGCCAGCAGTAAAGACAGGGGGCTTACTGAAGCTTTCTTT
NA,TRBJ1-1,NA,TRBV28,CASSFSVPTEAFF,TGTGCCAGCAGTTTTAGTGTGCCCACTGAAGCTTTCTTT
few,TRBJ1-2,NA,TRBV27,CASSRGRPYGYTF,TGTGCCAGCAGTCGCGGCAGACCCTATGGCTACACCTTC
once,TRBJ2-7,TRBD2,TRBV13,CASSFVTREGIYEQYF,TGTGCCAGCAGCTTTGTTACCCGGGAGGGCATCTACGAGCAGTACTTC
once,TRBJ2-7,TRBD1,TRBV5-1,CASSSPGQVPRRYF,TGCGCCAGCAGCTCGCCCGGACAGGTCCCTAGGCGGTACTTC
NA,TRBJ2-3,NA,TRBV5-1,CASSSTGYTDTQYF,TGCGCCAGCAGTAGCACAGGGTACACAGATACGCAGTATTTT
NA,TRBJ1-3,NA,TRBV11-3,CASRALRGHYSGNTIYF,TGTGCCAGCAGGGCATTGCGTGGACACTACTCTGGAAACACCATATATTTT
NA,TRBJ1-6,NA,TRBV6-5,CASRMQGVGPLHF,TGTGCCAGCAGGATGCAGGGTGTCGGGCCCCTCCACTTT
NA,TRBJ1-1,NA,TRBV25-1,CASSEPNREDAFF,TGTGCCAGCAGTGAGCCAAACAGGGAAGATGCTTTCTTT
NA,TRBJ1-2,NA,TRBV20-1,CSAASKHGYTF,TGCAGTGCCGCTTCAAAGCATGGCTACACCTTC
NA,TRBJ1-1,NA,TRBV3-1/TRBV3-2,CASSLQQMNTEAFF,TGTGCCAGCAGCCTACAACAAATGAACACTGAAGCTTTCTTT
NA,TRBJ1-1,NA,TRBV19,CASSAGTEAFF,TGTGCCAGTAGTGCAGGCACTGAAGCTTTCTTT
NA,TRBJ1-3,NA,TRBV28,CASRLSGNTIYF,TGTGCCAGCAGACTTTCCGGAAACACCATATATTTT
NA,TRBJ2-3,NA,TRBV9,CASTNSGKSTDTQYF,TGTGCCAGCACCAATAGCGGAAAGAGCACAGATACGCAGTATTTT
NA,TRBJ1-4,NA,TRBV7-9,CASSSDTGLKTEKLFF,TGTGCCAGCAGCTCCGACACAGGATTAAAGACCGAAAAACTGTTTTTT
few,TRBJ1-5,NA,TRBV7-9,CASSLNFQPQHF,TGTGCCAGCAGCCTCAACTTTCAGCCCCAGCATTTT
NA,TRBJ2-1,TRBD1,TRBV18,CASSPSQGALQFF,TGTGCCAGCTCACCATCGCAGGGGGCATTGCAGTTCTTC
NA,TRBJ2-7,TRBD1,TRBV5-1,CASSIYRGAQDEQYF,TGCGCCAGCAGCATCTACAGGGGTGCCCAGGACGAGCAGTACTTC
NA,TRBJ1-3,TRBD1,TRBV28,CASGGDTGVGNTIYF,TGTGCCAGCGGAGGGGACACAGGGGTAGGAAACACCATATATTTT
NA,TRBJ2-6,NA,TRBV15,CATSRDSRDWNSGANVLTF,TGTGCCACCAGCAGAGATTCGAGGGACTGGAACTCTGGGGCCAACGTCCTGACTTTC
NA,TRBJ2-1,TRBD2,TRBV28,CASSFRTSGRTNEQFF,TGTGCCAGCAGTTTCAGGACTAGCGGGAGAACGAATGAGCAGTTCTTC
NA,TRBJ2-1,NA,TRBV28,CASSPRRGGEQFF,TGTGCCAGCAGCCCCCGGAGGGGGGGTGAGCAGTTCTTC
NA,TRBJ1-2,NA,TRBV4-1,CASSQPAGSGYTF,TGCGCCAGCAGCCAACCGGCAGGGTCTGGCTACACCTTC
NA,TRBJ1-5,NA,TRBV29-1,CSVTGHRDQPQHF,TGCAGCGTTACCGGACATCGGGATCAGCCCCAGCATTTT
NA,TRBJ1-3,NA,TRBV28,CASSLFEGAGVTIYF,TGTGCCAGCAGTTTATTTGAAGGGGCAGGAGTCACCATATATTTT
NA,TRBJ2-7,TRBD2,TRBV2,CASTNGNWRRGRNF,TGTGCCAGCACAAATGGTAACTGGCGACGCGGGAGAAACTTC
NA,TRBJ2-5,NA,TRBV5-1,CASSLGRTNRETQYF,TGCGCCAGCAGCTTGGGACGAACTAACCGAGAGACCCAGTACTTC
NA,TRBJ2-7,TRBD2,TRBV28,CASTPVGLDSYEQYF,TGTGCCAGCACCCCGGTGGGACTAGACTCCTACGAGCAGTACTTC